The 21 T cell receptor beta chains in this list originate from one sample, sequenced in a study of OX40 agonist ivuxolimab in advanced cancers. Here immunoSEQ multiplex PCR was the method, and the copy in TCRdb shows in-frame clones only, minus some. The top ten clones hold about 1.4% of a sample with 50,000 to 65,000 clones, around 89% of them seen once. Sequenced here: CD4+ or CD8+ T cells sorted from blood, sampled in a trial of the OX40 agonist ivuxolimab. These receptors were obtained from an adult with an advanced solid tumor such as melanoma, head and neck, liver or kidney cancer.

This clone occurred once. The V gene is TRBV13, the J gene TRBJ1-1; 7 nucleotides agree with TRBD1. The CDR3 contains 17 residues. Germline V gives CDR1 PRHDT, CDR2 FYEKMQ (reference sequence). V trimming: 5 bases; J trimming: 0 bases; junction bases outside the gene matches: 12. In DNA, the CDR3 is TGTGCCAGCAGCCAAGGAAAAGGGGGCGGAATGAACACTGAAGCTTTCTTT. It specifies CASSQGKGGGMNTEAFF.

V gene TRBV10-3 combines with J gene TRBJ2-5, with 15 bases that match TRBD2. Trimming took 4 bases from V and 3 from J; bases not matched to a gene: 6. This CDR3 region has 17 residues. Germline V lookup: CDR1 ENHRY, CDR2 SYGVKD. The DNA for the CDR3 is TGTGCCATCAGTGGGGGACTAGCGGGAGGCGATAAAGAGACCCAGTACTTC. Protein product: CAISGGLAGGDKETQYF.

The CDR3 region has the DNA TGTGCCAGCAGGGACTTCGGATACAATGAGCAGTTCTTC. Encoded protein: CASRDFGYNEQFF. This sequence joins TRBV27 and TRBJ2-1, with D possibly being TRBD2 (5 bases). The CDR3 totals 13 residues. V lost 6 bases, J lost 4 bases, and 10 bases lay in between. Looked up from germline, CDR1 is MNHEY and CDR2 is SMNVEV (reference sequence).

The chain recombines TRBV19 with TRBJ2-5, with 10 bases identical to TRBD1. Germline V gene data show CDR1 as LNHDA and CDR2 as SQIVND (reference sequence). With V trimmed by 5 bases and J by 5 bases, 11 bases remained unmatched. The CDR3 loop spans 16 amino acids. CDR3 sequence: CASSPWTGGKGETQYF. CDR3 nucleotide sequence: TGTGCCAGTAGTCCTTGGACAGGGGGGAAAGGCGAGACCCAGTACTTC.

This rearrangement joins TRBV5-6 to TRBJ1-2; TRBD1 agrees at 9 bases. CDR1 SGHDT and CDR2 YYEEEE come from the germline V gene. The CDR3 consists of 14 residues. V lost 0 bases, J lost 4 bases, and 1 base stayed unmatched. DNA of the CDR3: TGTGCCAGCAGCTTGGACAGGGGGCTCTATGGCTACACCTTC. This sequence encodes CASSLDRGLYGYTF.

V usage is TRBV7-3 and J usage is TRBJ2-3; possible D gene TRBD1, 6 bases. Trimming stripped 5 bases from V and 4 bases from J, with 13 bases between. The length of the CDR3 is 14 residues. The germline V gene has CDR1 SGHTA and CDR2 FQGTGA. The CDR3 DNA follows: TGTGCCAGCAGCCCCCCAGGGGCGCCAGATACGCAGTATTTT. Translating gives CASSPPGAPDTQYF.

This rearrangement joins TRBV6-6 to TRBJ1-5; 8 positions match TRBD1. CDR1 MNHNY and CDR2 SVGAGI come from the germline V gene (reference sequence). J lost 3 bases, V lost 2 bases, and 3 bases had no gene match. The CDR3 extends over 15 amino acids. The CDR3 sequence is CASSYLGQDNQPQHF. The DNA for the CDR3 is TGTGCCAGCAGTTACCTGGGACAGGACAATCAGCCCCAGCATTTT.

The chain employs TRBV19 and TRBJ1-5; weak D call: TRBD1 (5 bases). With 4 bases removed from V and 6 bases from J, the gap between germline ends came to 13 bases. The CDR3 covers 14 residues. Germline assignment: CDR1 LNHDA and CDR2 SQIVND (reference sequence). The CDR3 DNA reads TGTGCCAGTAGTAGTGGGGCGGCGGGTCAGCCCCAGCATTTT. This sequence encodes CASSSGAAGQPQHF.

The chain employs TRBV19 and TRBJ1-2, with D maybe TRBD1 (5 bases). The V gene's germline CDR1 is LNHDA and CDR2 SQIVND (reference sequence). Trimming stripped 7 bases from V and 10 bases from J, with 25 bases between. This CDR3 is 15 amino acids long. The CDR3 region is CASTPRGRAPPNYTF. The CDR3 DNA reads as TGTGCCAGTACTCCTAGGGGAAGGGCCCCTCCAAACTACACCTTC.

The sample holds one count of this clone. Other DNA sequences of this sample code for an identical CDR3. The chain recombines TRBV5-1 with TRBJ1-1; 7 bases agree with TRBD1. Germline trimming cut 4 bases from V and 1 base from J; bases unmatched to any gene: 4. Germline V gives CDR1 SGHRS, CDR2 YFSETQ. The CDR3 contains 14 residues. The DNA of the CDR3 is TGCGCCAGCAGCCCGAGACAGGGGAACACTGAAGCTTTCTTT. It translates to CASSPRQGNTEAFF.

There are a few counts of this clone. The rearrangement links TRBV28 to TRBJ2-6, with unresolved D. The CDR3 has 15 amino acids. The ends were cut back, 0 bases at V and 2 bases at J, with 5 bases in the middle. The germline V gene has CDR1 MDHEN and CDR2 SYDVKM. CDR3 in DNA: TGTGCCAGCAGTTTATGGGGCGCTGGGGCCAACGTCCTGACTTTC. It encodes CASSLWGAGANVLTF.

This chain uses TRBV6-1 with TRBJ1-5; a possible D gene is TRBD1 (6 bases). The germline gives CDR1 MNHNS, CDR2 SASEGT. CDR3 length: 15 residues. V gave up 1 base and J gave up 1 base, with 8 bases separating them. The CDR3 nucleotides read TGTGCCAGCAGTGAAGGGGGGCTGAGCAATCAGCCCCAGCATTTT. Encoded protein: CASSEGGLSNQPQHF.

J is TRBJ2-2 and V is TRBV5-1; D unclear. The CDR3 is 19 residues long. V lost 0 bases and J lost 1, with 19 bases in between. Germline V gives CDR1 SGHRS, CDR2 YFSETQ. CDR3 nucleotide sequence: TGCGCCAGCAGCTTGGGGCAGTTGTCAAAAGGATTGAACACCGGGGAGCTGTTTTTT. Encoded protein: CASSLGQLSKGLNTGELFF. Filled out from reference TRBV5-1 and TRBJ2-2, the complete variable domain reads KAGVTQTPRYLIKTRGQQVTLSCSPISGHRSVSWYQQTPGQGLQFLFEYFSETQRNKGNFPGRFSGRQFSNSRSEMNVSTLELGDSALYLCASSLGQLSKGLNTGELFFGEGSRLTVL.

The rearrangement uses TRBV30 and TRBJ1-5; D perhaps matches TRBD1 (5 bases). Germline loops: CDR1 GTSNPN, CDR2 SVGIG (reference sequence). Trimming took off 2 bases at V and 4 bases at J, with 12 bases between the two ends. The CDR3 is made up of 14 amino acids. The CDR3 loop reads CAWSYGTENQPQHF. The CDR3 coding sequence is TGTGCCTGGAGTTACGGGACGGAGAATCAGCCCCAGCATTTT.

The chain couples TRBV10-3 to TRBJ1-5; D gene uncertain. The CDR3 covers 15 residues. V lost 0 bases and J 4 bases, leaving 10 bases between the germline ends. Germline-derived CDR1 and CDR2 are ENHRY and SYGVKD. In DNA, the CDR3 is TGTGCCATCAGTGAGTCCCGAGGCGGGAATCAGCCCCAGCATTTT. It translates to CAISESRGGNQPQHF.

The CDR3 here is CASSPLGQVARSGNTIYF. In nucleotides, the CDR3 is TGTGCCAGTAGTCCCCTCGGACAGGTGGCGAGATCTGGAAACACCATATATTTT. The V gene is TRBV19, the J gene TRBJ1-3; 7 bases fit TRBD1. The V and J ends lost 5 bases and 1 base, in that order; junction bases with no gene match: 14. The CDR3 length is 18 residues. Germline-derived CDR1 and CDR2 are LNHDA and SQIVND (reference sequence).

The chain joins TRBV7-8 to TRBJ2-4; D unclear. In germline, CDR1 is SGHVS, CDR2 FQNEAQ. Trimming pared 4 bases from V and 1 base from J, leaving 5 bases between. CDR3 length equals 13 residues. CDR3 nucleotide sequence: TGTGCCAGCAGCTCTGGCGCCAAAAACATTCAGTACTTC. It is translated as CASSSGAKNIQYF.

The chain recombines TRBV30 with TRBJ2-3; the D call may be TRBD1 or TRBD2 (6 bases each). V lost 2 bases and J 4 bases, leaving 13 bases between the germline ends. CDR1 and CDR2 (germline): GTSNPN, SVGIG (reference sequence). The CDR3 is made up of 14 amino acids. CDR3 amino acids: CAWSKQGGADTQYF. DNA of the CDR3: TGTGCCTGGAGTAAACAGGGCGGGGCAGATACGCAGTATTTT.

The V and J genes are TRBV5-1 and TRBJ1-2; unclear D gene. The V gene's germline CDR1 is SGHRS and CDR2 YFSETQ. V lost 2 bases to trimming and J lost 8 bases, with 13 bases between them. CDR3 length equals 13 residues. The CDR3 sequence is CASSFSERGGYTF. CDR3 nucleotide sequence: TGCGCCAGCAGCTTTTCGGAAAGAGGAGGCTACACCTTC.

In nucleotides, the CDR3 is TGTGCCAGCTCATCACAGCAGAACACTGAAGCTTTCTTT. Its protein is CASSSQQNTEAFF. The V call is TRBV18, the J call TRBJ1-1, with D hard to call. The CDR3 runs to 13 residues. Germline lookup yields CDR1 KGHSH and CDR2 LQKENI. Trimming removed 5 bases at V and 1 base at J, with 8 bases between.

As to this clone: One base away lies a much larger clone, so this may be a sequencing read error. The chain uses TRBV11-2 and TRBJ2-7, with D unresolved. The CDR3 covers 11 residues. Germline V gene lookup returns CDR1 SGHAT and CDR2 FQNNGV. Trimming cost V 5 bases and J 0 bases, with 2 bases left between them. CDR3 sequence (DNA): TGTGCCAGCAGCGCCTCCTACGAGCAGTACTTC. Its protein product is CASSASYEQYF.